Listed here are 15 T cell receptor beta chains from one sample, sequenced in a study of cytomegalovirus exposure and HLA in healthy donors (dated by TCRdb to 2016 to 2017). Library preparation used the immunoSEQ multiplex PCR assay. For the multiplex PCR, a mixture combining 60 forward primers for TCR Vbeta segments and 13 reverse primers for TCR Jbeta segments was used. Not all clones reach the TCRdb copy of this immuneACCESS table, which keeps in-frame sequences only. Checked studies attribute under half of the gap to unresolved V genes and leave the rest unexplained. Recorded for this sample are 95,000 to 110,000 clones; about three quarters of them occurred a single time. The ten largest make up around 5% of the sample. The material sequenced was PBMCs. The receptor set was obtained from a woman aged 18-29 years in good health and CMV-seropositive.

In regard to this clone: A far larger clone lies a single base away; this is likely a read error. The genes are TRBV6-5 and TRBJ1-2, with 9 nucleotides matching TRBD1. Germline-derived CDR1 and CDR2 are MNHEY and SVGAGI. Trimming cost V 8 bases and J 4 bases; bases outside gene matches: 8. CDR3 length: 14 amino acids. Here the CDR3 reads CASLPGQGAYGYTF. In DNA, the CDR3 is TGTGCCAGCCTTCCGGGACAGGGCGCCTATGGCTACACCTTC.

V is TRBV28 and J is TRBJ2-7, with 9 bases lining up with TRBD2. This CDR3 is 15 amino acids long. CDR1 is MDHEN and CDR2 is SYDVKM in the germline V gene. Trimming removed 4 bases from V and 2 bases from J; junction bases left unmatched: 6. CDR3 region: CASSSPGLAAYEQYF. The CDR3 region has the DNA TGTGCCAGCAGTTCACCGGGACTAGCCGCCTACGAGCAGTACTTC.

Of note for this clone: Germline is not matched at one junction end, which may reflect a read error. This chain uses TRBV30 with TRBJ1-1, with TRBD1 identical over 8 bases. CDR1 is GTSNPN and CDR2 is SVGIG in the germline V gene (reference sequence). The CDR3 has 14 amino acids. This CDR3 is CAWSVGQGNTGAFF. The CDR3 bases are TGTGCCTGGAGTGTAGGACAGGGCAACACTGGAGCTTTCTTT.

The CDR3 DNA reads TGTGCCAGCAGCTTGTTCCTAGCGGGAGCTAGCACAGATACGCAGTATTTT. The encoded protein is CASSLFLAGASTDTQYF. The gene calls are TRBV5-4 and TRBJ2-3; TRBD2 matches 10 bases. V was pared by 1 base and J by 0 bases, with 5 bases of the junction left unmatched. This CDR3 contains 17 residues. Germline CDR1 SGHNT, CDR2 YYREEE (reference sequence).

V gene TRBV5-8 combines with J gene TRBJ1-1; weak D call: TRBD1 (5 bases). The CDR3 is 15 residues long. The germline CDR1 and CDR2 sequences are SGHTS and YDEGEE. Trimming cost V 4 bases and J 3 bases, with 16 bases left between them. CDR3 sequence reads: CASSPQGPDDTEAFF. In DNA form, the CDR3 reads TGTGCCAGCAGCCCGCAGGGCCCCGACGACACTGAAGCTTTCTTT. The whole variable domain, filled in from reference TRBV5-8 and TRBJ1-1, reads EAGVTQSPTHLIKTRGQQATLRCSPISGHTSVYWYQQALGLGLQFLLWYDEGEERNRGNFPPRFSGRQFPNYSSELNVNALELEDSALYLCASSPQGPDDTEAFFGQGTRLTVV.

The chain has TRBV6-6 and TRBJ2-7; D call uncertain. V was clipped by 7 bases and J by 1 base, with 11 bases between them. The CDR3 is made up of 13 amino acids. Germline V CDR1 and CDR2: MNHNY, SVGAGI (reference sequence). The CDR3 here is CASKTDTSYEQYF. In nucleotides, the CDR3 is TGTGCCAGCAAAACAGACACTTCCTACGAGCAGTACTTC.

The chain recombines TRBV5-1 with TRBJ2-1; D is ambiguous. The CDR3 length is 13 residues. Germline CDR1 reads SGHRS; CDR2 reads YFSETQ. V was cut by 7 bases and J by 3 bases, with 11 bases left in between. The CDR3 spells CASRTDNYNEQFF. As DNA, the CDR3 is TGCGCCAGCCGTACAGACAACTACAATGAGCAGTTCTTC.

Only a few counts were recorded for this clone. V is TRBV11-2 and J is TRBJ1-1; D unresolved. Per the germline V gene, CDR1 is SGHAT and CDR2 is FQNNGV. The ends were cut back, 0 bases at V and 0 bases at J, with 11 bases in the middle. The CDR3 is 16 residues long. The CDR3 coding sequence is TGTGCCAGCAGCTTAGAGGGCCAAGCTATGAACACTGAAGCTTTCTTT. The encoded protein is CASSLEGQAMNTEAFF.

The rearrangement links TRBV10-3 to TRBJ2-3; possibly TRBD1 for D (5 bases). Looked up from germline, CDR1 is ENHRY and CDR2 is SYGVKD. V lost 6 bases, J lost 2 bases, and 6 bases lay in between. CDR3 size: 12 residues. The CDR3 here is CAISGHTDTQYF. The CDR3, as DNA: TGTGCCATCAGCGGACACACAGATACGCAGTATTTT.

The chain employs TRBV27 and TRBJ1-3; 8 bases agree with TRBD1. Germline CDR1 MNHEY, CDR2 SMNVEV (reference sequence). V shed 3 bases and J 1 base; nucleotides not matched to a gene: 11. CDR3 size: 18 residues. CDR3 region: CASSLLPTGGSSGNTIYF. CDR3 in DNA: TGTGCCAGCAGTTTGCTCCCCACAGGGGGATCTTCTGGAAACACCATATATTTT.

V gene TRBV19 combines with J gene TRBJ2-1; TRBD2 is a possible D gene (5 bases). Trimming cost V 1 base and J 10 bases, with 11 bases left between them. Germline V lookup: CDR1 LNHDA, CDR2 SQIVND (reference sequence). The CDR3 consists of 13 residues. The CDR3, as DNA: TGTGCCAGTAGTATAGGGCCGACTAACGAGCAGTTCTTC. Amino acid sequence: CASSIGPTNEQFF.

The V gene is TRBV10-2, the J gene TRBJ2-4; 7 bases are shared with TRBD1. The CDR3 loop spans 18 amino acids. Per the germline V gene, CDR1 is WSHSY and CDR2 is SAAADI. Trimming removed 2 bases from V and 0 bases from J; junction bases left unmatched: 10. The CDR3 bases are TGCGCCAGCAGTGAGATGGCAGGGGGATCATTAGCCAAAAACATTCAGTACTTC. It translates to CASSEMAGGSLAKNIQYF.

The CDR3 sequence is CASSELGRGGANVLTF. As DNA, the CDR3 is TGCGCCAGCAGTGAGTTAGGGAGGGGTGGGGCCAACGTCCTGACTTTC. This rearrangement joins TRBV10-2 to TRBJ2-6; the match to TRBD2 covers 7 bases. The germline gives CDR1 WSHSY, CDR2 SAAADI. Unmatched junction bases numbered 3, after V lost 1 base and J lost 3 bases. CDR3 length: 16 residues.

V usage is TRBV14 and J usage is TRBJ2-1, with 11 bases aligning to TRBD2. Germline assignment: CDR1 SGHDN and CDR2 FVKESK. This CDR3 has 17 residues. J was trimmed by 9 bases and V by 4 bases; bases with no gene match: 14. The CDR3 DNA reads TGTGCCAGCAGCCCCCCGGGACTAGCGGCTCTCACGGGTGAGCAGTTCTTC. Protein sequence: CASSPPGLAALTGEQFF.

V usage is TRBV14 and J usage is TRBJ1-2, with a weak D call TRBD1 (5 bases). CDR1 and CDR2 from the germline V gene are SGHDN and FVKESK. The CDR3 covers 14 residues. The V end lost 0 bases, the J end lost 2 bases, and 7 bases lay between the germline ends. The CDR3 protein is CASSQEGPNYGYTF. The CDR3 coding sequence is TGTGCCAGCAGCCAAGAGGGGCCCAACTATGGCTACACCTTC.